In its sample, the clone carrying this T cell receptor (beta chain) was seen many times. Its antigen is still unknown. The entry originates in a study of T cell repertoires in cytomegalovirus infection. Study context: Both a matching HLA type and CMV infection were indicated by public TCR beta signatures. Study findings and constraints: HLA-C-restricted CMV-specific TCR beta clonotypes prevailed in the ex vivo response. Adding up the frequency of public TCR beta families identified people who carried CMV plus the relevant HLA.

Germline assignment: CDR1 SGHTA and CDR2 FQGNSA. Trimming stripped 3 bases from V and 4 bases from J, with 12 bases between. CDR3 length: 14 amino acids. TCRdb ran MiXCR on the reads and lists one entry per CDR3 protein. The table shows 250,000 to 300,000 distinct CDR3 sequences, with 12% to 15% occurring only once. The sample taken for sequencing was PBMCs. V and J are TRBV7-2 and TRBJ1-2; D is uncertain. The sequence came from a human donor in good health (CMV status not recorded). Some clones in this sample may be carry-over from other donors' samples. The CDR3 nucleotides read TGTGCCAGCAGCTTGGAACCCAGGTTCTATGGCTACACCTTC. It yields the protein CASSLEPRFYGYTF.